This TCR beta chain was observed in a study of Ad26.COV2.S vaccination and SARS-CoV-2 variants. Whole-study context: Recipients of Ad26.COV2.S got it intramuscularly, once or twice 56 days apart.

The treatment was: 19 received Ad26.COV2.S at low or high dose, single or two shots; about 5 received placebo; per-sample allocation not given. The samples were gathered on day 63 after the first injection of vaccine or placebo. Study-level points and caveats: There was reportedly substantial breadth in spike-specific CD8+ and CD4+ T cell responses after vaccination.

The protocol was immunoSEQ multiplex PCR, while the TCRdb copy is restricted to in-frame clones and leaves out a portion. Of about 420,000 clones in the sample, over 75% were seen once. With 5 bases clipped from V and 4 bases from J, the junction kept 10 bases outside the gene matches. Germline assignment: CDR1 SGHRS and CDR2 YFSETQ. There are 15 residues in the CDR3. This clone was observed a few times. What it binds is unknown. J is TRBJ1-2 and V is TRBV5-1, with TRBD1 matching over 8 bases. The sequencing here drew on peripheral blood, taken in a trial of Ad26.COV2.S vaccine versus placebo. The TCR sequence derives from a person between 18 and 65 years old who received the Ad26.COV2.S COVID-19 vaccine or a placebo. For the CDR3, the DNA is TGCGCCAGCAGTCGGGACGGACAGGGAACCTATGGCTACACCTTC. Amino acid sequence: CASSRDGQGTYGYTF.